This is a list of T cell receptor beta chains from one sample in a study of T cell repertoires in cytomegalovirus infection. TCRdb re-analysed the reads in MiXCR, keeping a single row per CDR3 protein. This sample has some 350,000 distinct CDR3 sequences, with about a sixth found just once. The sample comprised PBMCs. The receptors shown here come from a human donor in good health (CMV status not recorded). Some clones in this sample may be carry-over from other donors' samples. The CDR3 runs from the conserved cysteine through the conserved F or W. D genes are given only for firm matches. Size is omitted from some rows. Given values are once, few, many or a class for expanded clones.

clone_size,d_call,v_call,j_call,cdr3_length,cdr3_nt,cdr3_aa
many,TRBD1,TRBV12-3/TRBV12-4,TRBJ1-2,13,TGTGCCAGCAGGACGACAGGGCAAAGGGGCTACACCTTC,CASRTTGQRGYTF
many,.,TRBV12-3/TRBV12-4,TRBJ1-4,14,TGTGCCAGCAGTTTCGGGGTAACTAATGAAAAACTGTTTTTT,CASSFGVTNEKLFF
.,.,TRBV29-1,TRBJ2-5,13,TGCAGCACCGTACCGGGCCCCCAAGAGACCCAGTACTTC,CSTVPGPQETQYF
.,.,TRBV24-1,TRBJ2-3,14,TGTGCCACCATGGAGGGTGGAGGCACAGATACGCAGTATTTT,CATMEGGGTDTQYF
.,TRBD1,TRBV28,TRBJ2-1,15,TGTGCCAGCAGGAAGACAGGGGTGGGCTACAATGAGCAGTTCTTC,CASRKTGVGYNEQFF
.,.,TRBV12-5,TRBJ2-2,16,TGTGCTAGTGGTGATAAGGGCCCATGGGACACCGGGGAGCTGTTTTTT,CASGDKGPWDTGELFF
many,TRBD1,TRBV7-2,TRBJ2-1,14,TGTGCCAGCAGACGACAGGGGGCCTCCAATGAGCAGTTCTTC,CASRRQGASNEQFF
.,TRBD2,TRBV7-2,TRBJ2-1,15,TGTGCCAGCAGCCCACTAGCGGGAGGGAGGGATGAGCAGTTCTTC,CASSPLAGGRDEQFF
.,.,TRBV20-1,TRBJ1-5,13,TGCAGTGCTAGAGACGGCAGGGAACAGCCCCAGCATTTT,CSARDGREQPQHF
many,.,TRBV7-2,TRBJ1-4,14,TGTGCCAGCAGCTTAAGAAGGACCTCGGAAAAACTGTTTTTT,CASSLRRTSEKLFF
many,.,TRBV28,TRBJ1-5,15,TGTGCCAGCACCTTTTTTGGGTATAGCAATCAGCCCCAGCATTTT,CASTFFGYSNQPQHF
few,.,TRBV7-2,TRBJ2-4,16,TGTGCCAGCAGCTTAGGGGCGCGGGGGCCGGCAAACATTCAGTACTTC,CASSLGARGPANIQYF
few,.,TRBV14,TRBJ2-2,13,TGTGCCAGCAGCTGGACAGTAACCGGGGAGCTGTTTTTT,CASSWTVTGELFF
.,.,TRBV2,TRBJ2-3,14,TGTGCCAGCAGTGAATTGAGAGCACAAGATACGCAGTATTTT,CASSELRAQDTQYF
many,.,TRBV7-2,TRBJ1-5,13,TGTGCCAGCAGCTCCTCCCCCAATCAGCCCCAGCATTTT,CASSSSPNQPQHF
few,.,TRBV7-2,TRBJ1-5,14,TGTGCCAGCAGCTTAGGCAGGGGAGATCAGCCCCAGCATTTT,CASSLGRGDQPQHF
.,TRBD1,TRBV20-1,TRBJ1-5,14,TGCAGTGCCAAGAGCGACAGGGCCAATCAGCCCCAGCATTTT,CSAKSDRANQPQHF
few,TRBD2,TRBV20-1,TRBJ2-7,13,TGCAGTGCTAGTGCGGGAGGGGGGGGCGAGCAGTACTTC,CSASAGGGGEQYF
many,TRBD2,TRBV7-9,TRBJ2-3,20,TGTGCCAGCAGCTCGCGAAAAGGGACTAGCGAGGGGGTTTTCACAGATACGCAGTATTTT,CASSSRKGTSEGVFTDTQYF
few,.,TRBV15,TRBJ2-7,18,TGTGCCACCAGCAGAGCGAACCTCGGGACTCACAGCTCCTACGAGCAGTACTTC,CATSRANLGTHSSYEQYF
.,TRBD1,TRBV6-5,TRBJ1-1,16,TGTGCCAGCAGTTACAGGCAGGGGGTTACGAACACTGAAGCTTTCTTT,CASSYRQGVTNTEAFF
few,TRBD2,TRBV4-2,TRBJ2-3,14,TGTGCCAGCAGCCAAGGGACTAGCGGGGATACGCAGTATTTT,CASSQGTSGDTQYF
.,TRBD2,TRBV29-1,TRBJ2-1,14,TGCAGCGCCTGGGGACTAGCGGGAGAAAATGAGCAGTTCTTC,CSAWGLAGENEQFF
many,.,TRBV7-8,TRBJ1-1,14,TGTGCCAGCAGCTTATATCCGGTTAACACTGAAGCTTTCTTT,CASSLYPVNTEAFF
many,.,TRBV7-2,TRBJ1-5,15,TGTGCCAGCAGCTTATCGGCCTTGAGCAATCAGCCCCAGCATTTT,CASSLSALSNQPQHF
many,TRBD1,TRBV7-9,TRBJ1-4,15,TGTGCCAGCAGCCCACGGACAGGGCTTAATGAAAAACTGTTTTTT,CASSPRTGLNEKLFF
few,.,TRBV2,TRBJ1-2,14,TGTGCCAGCATCCTGCTGCGGGGTAACTATGGCTACACCTTC,CASILLRGNYGYTF
many,.,TRBV12-3/TRBV12-4,TRBJ2-4,17,TGTGCCAGCAGTTTAGGGTCGGGCAGGGGAGGTGGAAACATTCAGTACTTC,CASSLGSGRGGGNIQYF
.,.,TRBV7-8,TRBJ2-3,15,TGTGCCAGCAGCTCTGAGGCCGTGCGCGCAGATACGCAGTATTTT,CASSSEAVRADTQYF
.,.,TRBV20-1,TRBJ2-3,12,TGCAGTGCTAGAGTGGGGGGAGATACGCAGTATTTT,CSARVGGDTQYF
.,.,TRBV25-1,TRBJ2-5,13,TGTGCCAGCAGCGACGGAGGGTCCGGAATCCAGTACTTC,CASSDGGSGIQYF
many,.,TRBV7-2,TRBJ1-1,14,TGTGCCAGCAGCTCCAGCTATAGGGCAGCTGAAGCTTTCTTT,CASSSSYRAAEAFF
few,.,TRBV10-3,TRBJ2-6,17,TGTGCCACCAACCCCCACGGGTTAAGCTCTGGGGCCAACGTCCTGACTTTC,CATNPHGLSSGANVLTF
.,.,TRBV6-2/TRBV6-3,TRBJ2-3,13,TGTGCCAGCAGTTCCCGGACGGTAGATACGCAGTATTTT,CASSSRTVDTQYF
few,.,TRBV12-3/TRBV12-4,TRBJ2-6,17,TGTGCCAGCAGTCGATCGGGTCCTTTCGTTGGGGCCAACGTCCTGACTTTC,CASSRSGPFVGANVLTF
few,.,TRBV19,TRBJ1-3,15,TGTGCCAGTAGTACCATCACAGTGACTGGAAACACCATATATTTT,CASSTITVTGNTIYF
many,.,TRBV12-3/TRBV12-4,TRBJ1-2,13,TGTGCCAGCAGTTTGGTGGCTTCAGGTGGCTACACCTTC,CASSLVASGGYTF
few,.,TRBV11-2,TRBJ2-3,13,TGTGCCAGCAGCCCCCCGACGGGAGATACGCAGTATTTT,CASSPPTGDTQYF
.,TRBD2,TRBV7-6,TRBJ2-3,15,TGTGCCAGCAGCTTCTGGACTAGCGGCAGAGATACGCAGTATTTT,CASSFWTSGRDTQYF